This T cell receptor (beta chain) originates from a study of blood T cell repertoires in COVID-19. Per the germline V gene, CDR1 is SGHVS and CDR2 is FNYEAQ. V was cut by 1 base and J by 4 bases, with 14 bases left in between. CDR3 length: 16 residues. Authors' data handling: Scientists estimated how many nucleated cells there were by amplifying reference gene primers. The assay was immunoSEQ multiplex PCR, and TCRdb's table has in-frame clones only and misses some. V and J calls and clone size come straight from that table; D and trimming were deduced from the DNA. The sample carries hundreds of thousands of clones, about 86% recorded once.

The receptor was derived from an elderly man with acute or convalescent COVID-19. The sample was peripheral blood. The chain employs TRBV7-6 and TRBJ1-5; D is possibly TRBD1 (5 bases). CDR3 sequence (DNA): TGTGCCAGCAGCTTAGGGGCCCACGGGGGAAATCAGCCCCAGCATTTT. Its protein is CASSLGAHGGNQPQHF.